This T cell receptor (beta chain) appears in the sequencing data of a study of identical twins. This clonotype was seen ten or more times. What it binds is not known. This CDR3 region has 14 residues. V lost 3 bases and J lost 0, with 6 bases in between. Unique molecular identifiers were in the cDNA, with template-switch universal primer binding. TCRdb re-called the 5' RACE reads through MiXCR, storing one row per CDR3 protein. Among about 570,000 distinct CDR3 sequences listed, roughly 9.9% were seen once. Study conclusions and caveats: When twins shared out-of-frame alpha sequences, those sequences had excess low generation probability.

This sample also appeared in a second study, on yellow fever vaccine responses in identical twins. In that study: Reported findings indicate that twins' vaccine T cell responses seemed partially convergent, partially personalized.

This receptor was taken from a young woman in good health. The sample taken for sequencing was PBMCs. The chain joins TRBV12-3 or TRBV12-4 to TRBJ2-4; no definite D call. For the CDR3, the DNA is TGTGCCAGCAGTTTGGCTTTAGCCAAAAACATTCAGTACTTC. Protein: CASSLALAKNIQYF.